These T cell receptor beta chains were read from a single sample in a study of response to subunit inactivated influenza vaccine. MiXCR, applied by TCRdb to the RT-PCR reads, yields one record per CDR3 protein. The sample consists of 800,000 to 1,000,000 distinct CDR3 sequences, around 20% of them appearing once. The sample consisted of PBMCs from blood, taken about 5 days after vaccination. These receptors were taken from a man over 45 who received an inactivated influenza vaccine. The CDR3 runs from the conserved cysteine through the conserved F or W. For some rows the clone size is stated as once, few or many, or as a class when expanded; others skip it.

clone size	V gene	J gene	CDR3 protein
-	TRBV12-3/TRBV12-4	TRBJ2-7	CASSLAGKGEQYF
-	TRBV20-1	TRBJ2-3	CSARTSRSSTDTQYF
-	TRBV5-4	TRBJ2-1	CASSSQPGQGIGGSYNEQFF
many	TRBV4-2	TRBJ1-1	CASSSRTGGMNTEAFF
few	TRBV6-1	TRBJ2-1	CASSRRDFNNEQFF
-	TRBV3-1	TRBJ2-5	CASSPIQDRAGRQETQYF
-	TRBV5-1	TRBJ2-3	CASELTGGGDTQYF
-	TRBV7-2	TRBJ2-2	CASRDQGLAGYTGELFF
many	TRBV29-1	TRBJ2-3	CSVSRGEGDTQYF
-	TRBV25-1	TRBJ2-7	CAYNGEQYF
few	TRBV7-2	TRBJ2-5	CASSFTSGGSGQTQYF
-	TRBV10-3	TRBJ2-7	CAISGPEAYEQYF
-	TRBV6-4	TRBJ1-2	CASSDYGQGIGGYTF
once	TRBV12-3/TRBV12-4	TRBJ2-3	CASSYGTGESTDTQYF
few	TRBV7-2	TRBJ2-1	CASSLDRDTRYNEQFF
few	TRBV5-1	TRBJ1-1	CASSPGTGDLNTEAFF
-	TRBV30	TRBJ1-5	CAWAMGGNQPQHF
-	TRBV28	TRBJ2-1	CASEGQGDNEQFF
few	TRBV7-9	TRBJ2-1	CASTKETSEQFF
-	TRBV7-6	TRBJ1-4	CASSLEGAGWEKLFF
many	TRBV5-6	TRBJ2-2	CASSLGTGDTGELFF
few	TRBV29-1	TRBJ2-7	CSVVGMQGHTFYEQYF
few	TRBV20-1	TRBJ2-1	CSARDIAGVLNEQFF
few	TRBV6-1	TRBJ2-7	CASSDILRDLRANEQYF
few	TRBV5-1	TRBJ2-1	CASSLVGGRGEQFF
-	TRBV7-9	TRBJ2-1	CASGLGEPYNEQFF
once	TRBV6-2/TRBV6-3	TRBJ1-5	CASSYGQRFSNQPQHF
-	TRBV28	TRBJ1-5	CASSLLPAYRGQGQPQHF
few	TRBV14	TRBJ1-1	CASSQGDRGWGMNTEAFF
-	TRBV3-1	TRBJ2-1	CASSPPEGPVYNEQFF
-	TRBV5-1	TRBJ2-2	CASSLVAGTSTGELFF
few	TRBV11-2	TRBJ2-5	CASGEAGKETQYF
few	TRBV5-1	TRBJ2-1	CASSLASGSSEQFF
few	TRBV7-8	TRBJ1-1	CASSLSDLNTEAFF
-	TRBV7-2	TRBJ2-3	CASSPVTGGEDTQYF
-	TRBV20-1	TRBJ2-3	CSARQGMQDTQYF
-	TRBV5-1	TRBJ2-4	CASSLTRGTENIQYF